This T cell receptor (beta chain) derives from a study of shared clonotypes between healthy human individuals. Study-wide findings and caveats: Relative to memory subsets, naive subsets generally showed larger estimated richness.

The CDR3 sequence is 17 residues long. Germline V gene sequence: CDR1 SSHAT, CDR2 FNYEAQ (reference sequence). Trimming removed 5 bases from V and 3 bases from J; junction bases left unmatched: 11. Details on this clone: Its antigen remains unidentified.

Genomic DNA belonging to each subset was distributed in equal measure over several immunoSEQ plates. Generated by immunoSEQ multiplex PCR, the TCRdb table keeps only in-frame clones and is missing some. The profile covers about 2.4 million clones, with approximately 94% appearing a single time and about 0.34% taken by the ten largest. This sequence originates from a man younger than 35 in good health. Some clones in this sample may be carry-over from other donors' samples. This chain links TRBV7-7 with TRBJ2-1, with 9 bases aligning to TRBD1. Sequencing used naive CD4+ T cells from PBMCs. Subset in this sample: CD45RA+ positively selected. The CDR3 reads CASSTRYRGRFYNEQFF. The CDR3 bases are TGTGCCAGCAGCACCCGTTACAGGGGGCGTTTCTACAATGAGCAGTTCTTC.